These T cell receptor beta chains were read from a single sample in a study of blood T cells in healthy people across ages. TCRdb re-derived calls from the 5' RACE reads in MiXCR, one entry per CDR3 protein. The profile shows 600,000 to 650,000 distinct CDR3 sequences, about 53% of them singletons. Material: blood. Receptors originate from a man in his sixties in good health. The CDR3 runs from the conserved cysteine through the conserved F or W. A D gene is named only where the DNA matches it firmly. The size entry is marked missing in some rows and otherwise reads once, few, many or a size class.

>TRBD1|TRBV11-2|once|TRBJ2-5
CASSPNPGQGRGGTQYF
TGTGCCAGCAGCCCTAACCCGGGACAGGGGCGTGGAGGGACCCAGTACTTC
>TRBD1|TRBV6-1|.|TRBJ1-1
CASSEAGRQGGAFF
TGTGCCAGCAGTGAAGCGGGGCGACAGGGGGGGGCTTTCTTT
>TRBD1|TRBV5-1|.|TRBJ1-5
CASSLGQGASQPQHF
TGCGCCAGCAGCTTGGGACAGGGGGCCAGTCAGCCCCAGCATTTT
>.|TRBV5-1|.|TRBJ2-5
CASSLYHKLGETQYF
TGCGCCAGCAGCTTGTACCACAAACTGGGGGAGACCCAGTACTTC
>.|TRBV5-1|.|TRBJ1-2
CASSLDTGNRGYTF
TGCGCCAGCAGCTTGGACACAGGGAATCGTGGCTACACCTTC
>TRBD1|TRBV7-9|.|TRBJ2-5
CASSTQTGKQTQYF
TGTGCCAGCAGCACCCAGACAGGGAAGCAGACCCAGTACTTC
>TRBD1|TRBV4-1|few|TRBJ2-1
CASSQGPRGTTYNEQFF
TGCGCCAGCAGCCAAGGCCCCAGGGGGACCACCTACAATGAGCAGTTCTTC
>TRBD1|TRBV10-3|.|TRBJ2-7
CAISDPDRSQGEQYF
TGTGCCATCAGTGACCCGGACAGGAGTCAGGGCGAGCAGTACTTC
>.|TRBV6-6|few|TRBJ2-7
CASSYLSLSYEQYF
TGTGCCAGCAGTTACTTGAGCCTCTCCTACGAGCAGTACTTC
>TRBD2|TRBV5-4|.|TRBJ2-5
CASSFSGGALQETQYF
TGTGCCAGCAGTTTCAGCGGGGGGGCTCTTCAAGAGACCCAGTACTTC
>.|TRBV19|few|TRBJ2-5
CASSIEETQYF
TGTGCCAGCAGTATCGAAGAGACCCAGTACTTC
>.|TRBV21-1|.|TRBJ2-5
CASSKAGTSGATQETQYF
TGTGCCAGCAGCAAAGCTGGGACTAGCGGGGCGACGCAAGAGACCCAGTACTTC
>.|TRBV5-1|.|TRBJ2-3
CASSLEPRGDTQYF
TGCGCCAGCAGCTTGGAACCGAGGGGAGATACGCAGTATTTT
>.|TRBV2|.|TRBJ2-1
CASSELRGPYNEQFF
TGTGCCAGCAGTGAATTAAGGGGTCCCTACAATGAGCAGTTCTTC
>TRBD2|TRBV15|.|TRBJ2-3
CATSALAGSDTQYF
TGTGCCACCAGTGCGCTAGCGGGGTCAGATACGCAGTATTTT
>.|TRBV28|few|TRBJ2-6
CASSSLKLLSGANVLTF
TGTGCCAGCAGTTCCCTAAAACTCCTCTCTGGGGCCAACGTCCTGACTTTC
>.|TRBV9|.|TRBJ1-2
CASSVDGGLYGYTF
TGTGCCAGCAGCGTAGACGGGGGGCTCTATGGCTACACCTTC
>TRBD1|TRBV28|.|TRBJ2-5
CASSQQGAQETQYF
TGTGCCAGCAGTCAACAGGGGGCTCAAGAGACCCAGTACTTC
>.|TRBV10-3|.|TRBJ1-2
CAISEQNYGYTF
TGTGCCATCAGTGAACAAAACTATGGCTACACCTTC
>.|TRBV25-1|.|TRBJ1-2
CASSEHNYGYTF
TGTGCCAGCAGTGAACACAACTATGGCTACACCTTC
>TRBD1|TRBV5-1|.|TRBJ2-5
CASSLSRDRGETQYF
TGCGCCAGCAGCTTGAGCCGGGACAGGGGAGAGACCCAGTACTTC
>TRBD1|TRBV14|.|TRBJ1-6
CASSQVDRDSPLHF
TGTGCCAGCAGCCAAGTCGACAGGGATTCACCCCTCCACTTT
>.|TRBV4-2|.|TRBJ2-1
CASSQDRGLEQFF
TGTGCCAGCAGCCAAGATAGAGGGCTAGAACAGTTCTTC
>.|TRBV6-1|once|TRBJ2-5
CASRAGQNQETQYF
TGTGCCAGCAGAGCGGGACAGAACCAAGAGACCCAGTACTTC
>.|TRBV7-9|.|TRBJ1-2
CASSLGANGNYGYTF
TGTGCCAGCAGCTTAGGGGCGAACGGGAACTATGGCTACACCTTC
>.|TRBV5-4|.|TRBJ2-1
CASSPELDSYNEQFF
TGTGCCAGCAGCCCCGAACTAGACTCCTACAATGAGCAGTTCTTC
>TRBD1|TRBV27|.|TRBJ2-7
CASSLSGQGAAYEQYF
TGTGCCAGCAGTCTCTCGGGACAGGGGGCGGCCTACGAGCAGTACTTC
>TRBD1|TRBV3-1|.|TRBJ1-1
CASSRAPGQGGTEAFF
TGTGCCAGCAGCCGAGCACCCGGACAGGGTGGCACTGAAGCTTTCTTT
>TRBD2|TRBV28|.|TRBJ2-3
CASSLRGTSGTDTQYF
TGTGCCAGCAGCCTCCGCGGGACTAGCGGCACAGATACGCAGTATTTT
>TRBD1|TRBV6-5|once|TRBJ1-4
CASSSRGTTNEKLFF
TGTGCCAGCAGTTCCAGGGGGACAACTAATGAAAAACTGTTTTTT
>.|TRBV9|.|TRBJ1-2
CASSHDRRISYTF
TGTGCCAGCAGCCATGACAGGAGGATTAGCTACACCTTC
>.|TRBV20-1|few|TRBJ2-1
CSASWGAGSYNEQFF
TGCAGTGCTAGCTGGGGGGCCGGGAGTTACAATGAGCAGTTCTTC
>.|TRBV29-1|.|TRBJ2-7
CSVGRSYNEQYF
TGCAGCGTTGGTAGGTCATACAATGAGCAGTACTTC
>TRBD1|TRBV5-8|.|TRBJ2-1
CADSSEGQPNNEQFF
TGTGCCGACAGCTCTGAGGGACAGCCGAACAATGAGCAGTTCTTC
>TRBD1|TRBV5-1|.|TRBJ1-4
CASSLGQGAKLFF
TGCGCCAGCAGCTTGGGGCAGGGGGCGAAACTGTTTTTT
>TRBD1|TRBV19|.|TRBJ2-1
CASRPGQGEQFF
TGTGCCAGTAGACCCGGACAGGGTGAGCAGTTCTTC
>.|TRBV6-6|.|TRBJ2-5
CASSYVDGRETQYF
TGTGCCAGCAGTTACGTTGACGGCAGGGAGACCCAGTACTTC